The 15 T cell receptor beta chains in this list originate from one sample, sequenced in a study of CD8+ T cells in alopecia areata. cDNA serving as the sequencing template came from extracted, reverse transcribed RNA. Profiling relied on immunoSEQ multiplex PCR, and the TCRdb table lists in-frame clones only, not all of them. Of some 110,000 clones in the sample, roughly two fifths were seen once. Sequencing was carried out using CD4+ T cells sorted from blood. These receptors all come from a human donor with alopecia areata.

The CDR3 DNA is TGTGCCAGCAGCCGAGGTCCTCGACGGAGCGAGCAGTACTTC. Protein sequence: CASSRGPRRSEQYF. The J gene is TRBJ2-7, the V gene TRBV27; D gene uncertain. Trimming took 6 bases from V and 6 from J, leaving 18 bases between them. CDR3 length: 14 residues. Germline CDR1 and CDR2: MNHEY and SMNVEV (reference sequence).

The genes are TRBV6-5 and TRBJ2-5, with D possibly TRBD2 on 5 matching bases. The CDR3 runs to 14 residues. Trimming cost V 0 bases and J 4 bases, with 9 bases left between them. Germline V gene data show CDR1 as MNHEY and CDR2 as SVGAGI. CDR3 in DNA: TGTGCCAGCAGTTACTCCGGACTGGGAGAGACCCAGTACTTC. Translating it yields CASSYSGLGETQYF.

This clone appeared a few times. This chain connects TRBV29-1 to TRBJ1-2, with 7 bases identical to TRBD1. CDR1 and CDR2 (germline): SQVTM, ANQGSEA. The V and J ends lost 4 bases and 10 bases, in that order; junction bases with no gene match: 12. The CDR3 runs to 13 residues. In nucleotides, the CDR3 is TGCAGCGTTGCACTGGGCCACAGGGGCGCCTACACCTTC. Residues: CSVALGHRGAYTF.

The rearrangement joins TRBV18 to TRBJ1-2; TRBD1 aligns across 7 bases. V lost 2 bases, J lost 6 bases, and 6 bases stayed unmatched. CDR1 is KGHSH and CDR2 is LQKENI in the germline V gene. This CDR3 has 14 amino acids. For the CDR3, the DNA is TGTGCCAGCTCACCATACCGGGACAGTGATGGCTACACCTTC. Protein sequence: CASSPYRDSDGYTF. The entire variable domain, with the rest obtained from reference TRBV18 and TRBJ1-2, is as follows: NAGVMQNPRHLVRRRGQEARLRCSPMKGHSHVYWYRQLPEEGLKFMVYLQKENIIDESGMPKERFSAEFPKEGPSILRIQQVVRGDSAAYFCASSPYRDSDGYTFGSGTRLTVV.

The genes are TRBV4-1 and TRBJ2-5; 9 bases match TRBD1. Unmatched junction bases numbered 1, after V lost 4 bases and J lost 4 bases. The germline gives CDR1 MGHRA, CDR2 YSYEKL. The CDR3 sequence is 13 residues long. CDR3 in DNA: TGCGCCAGCAGCCCGGGACAGGGAGAGACCCAGTACTTC. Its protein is CASSPGQGETQYF.

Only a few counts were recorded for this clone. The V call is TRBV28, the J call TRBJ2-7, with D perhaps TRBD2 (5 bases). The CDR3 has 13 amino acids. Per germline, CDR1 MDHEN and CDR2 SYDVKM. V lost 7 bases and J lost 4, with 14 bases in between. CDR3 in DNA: TGTGCCAGCATCAAGGGCACGGGATACGAGCAGTACTTC. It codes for CASIKGTGYEQYF.

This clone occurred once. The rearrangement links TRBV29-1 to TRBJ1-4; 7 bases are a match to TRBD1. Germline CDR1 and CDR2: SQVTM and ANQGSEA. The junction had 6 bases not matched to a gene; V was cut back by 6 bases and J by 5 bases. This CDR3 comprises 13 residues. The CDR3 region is CSVTEGANEKLFF. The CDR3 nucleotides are TGCAGCGTGACTGAGGGGGCCAATGAAAAACTGTTTTTT.

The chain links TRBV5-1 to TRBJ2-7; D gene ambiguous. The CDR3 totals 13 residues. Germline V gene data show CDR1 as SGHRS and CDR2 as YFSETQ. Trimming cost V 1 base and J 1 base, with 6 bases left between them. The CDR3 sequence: CASSLRVSYEQYF. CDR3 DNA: TGCGCCAGCAGCTTGCGAGTTTCCTACGAGCAGTACTTC.

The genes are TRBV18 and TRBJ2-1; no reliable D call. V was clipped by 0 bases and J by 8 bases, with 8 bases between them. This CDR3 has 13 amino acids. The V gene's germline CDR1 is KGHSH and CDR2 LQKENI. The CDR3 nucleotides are TGTGCCAGCTCACCACCCTCTTGGGATGAGCAGTTCTTC. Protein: CASSPPSWDEQFF.

CDR3 bases: TGTGCCAGCAGTTACTCAACTAGTGGCTACAATGAGCAGTTCTTC. Translated: CASSYSTSGYNEQFF. The chain employs TRBV6-5 and TRBJ2-1; the D gene is possibly TRBD2 (5 bases). Germline CDR1 is MNHEY and CDR2 is SVGAGI. V gave up 0 bases and J gave up 3 bases, with 9 bases separating them. This CDR3 is 15 amino acids long.

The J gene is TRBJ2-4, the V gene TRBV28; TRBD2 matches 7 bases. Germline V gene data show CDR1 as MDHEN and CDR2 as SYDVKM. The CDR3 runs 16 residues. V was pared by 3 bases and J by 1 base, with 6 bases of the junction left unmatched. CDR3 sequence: CASSFAKTSAKNIQYF. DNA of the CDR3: TGTGCCAGCAGTTTTGCCAAGACTAGCGCCAAAAACATTCAGTACTTC.

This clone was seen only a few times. The CDR3 DNA follows: TGTGCCTGGAGGGACACCCTGAACACTGAAGCTTTCTTT. Encoded protein: CAWRDTLNTEAFF. The chain couples TRBV30 to TRBJ1-1; possible D gene TRBD1, 5 bases. Trimming removed 3 bases at V and 0 bases at J, with 8 bases between. The CDR3 runs to 13 residues. Germline V gene data show CDR1 as GTSNPN and CDR2 as SVGIG (reference sequence).

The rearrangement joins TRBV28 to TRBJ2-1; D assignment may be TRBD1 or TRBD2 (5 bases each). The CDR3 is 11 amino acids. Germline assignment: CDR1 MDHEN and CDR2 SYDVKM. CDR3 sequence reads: CVTGPHNEQFF. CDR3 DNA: TGTGTAACGGGGCCCCACAATGAGCAGTTCTTC. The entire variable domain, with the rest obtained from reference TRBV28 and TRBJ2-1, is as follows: DVKVTQSSRYLVKRTGEKVFLECVQDMDHENMFWYRQDPGLGLRLIYFSYDVKMKEKGDIPEGYSVSREKKERFSLILESASTNQTSMYLCVTGPHNEQFFGPGTRLTVL.

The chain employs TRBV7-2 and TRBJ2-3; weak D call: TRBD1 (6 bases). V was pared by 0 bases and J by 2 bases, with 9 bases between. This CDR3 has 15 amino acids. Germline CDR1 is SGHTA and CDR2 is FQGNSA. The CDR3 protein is CASSLARGITDTQYF. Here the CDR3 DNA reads TGTGCCAGCAGCTTAGCGAGGGGGATCACAGATACGCAGTATTTT.

The CDR3 protein is CAWDRGADTQYF. The CDR3 nucleotides are TGTGCCTGGGACAGAGGGGCAGATACGCAGTATTTT. This chain joins TRBV30 and TRBJ2-3; D tentatively reads TRBD1 or TRBD2 (5 bases each). CDR3 length: 12 amino acids. V was trimmed by 5 bases and J by 4 bases, leaving 10 bases between them. In germline, CDR1 is GTSNPN, CDR2 SVGIG (reference sequence).